The sequence of this T cell receptor beta chain was determined in a study of blood T cells in healthy people across ages. At the level of the study: Per every two T cells, about one barcoded beta molecule was captured by template switching.

Study results and caveats: Older age coincided with a roughly linear decline in TCR beta diversity per million T cells. It was the long-lived donors that had more naive CD4+ cells and higher diversity than aged donors.

A few counts support this clonotype. As yet, its antigen is unknown. Total RNA, at least 5 micrograms per sample, came from PBMCs. Together with a sample-barcoded 5' primer, a J-beta primer mix was included in a second PCR lasting roughly 6 to 12 cycles. TCRdb processed the 5' RACE reads anew with MiXCR; each CDR3 protein has one entry. The table shows 1.5 million to 2 million distinct CDR3 sequences, with around half occurring only once. The material sequenced was blood. The TCR originated in a woman in her forties in good health.

CDR3 region: CASSDQGRGQPQHF. CDR3 bases: TGTGCCAGCTCGGACCAGGGTCGGGGTCAGCCCCAGCATTTT. This chain uses TRBV28 with TRBJ1-5; D might be TRBD1 (5 bases). The CDR3 spans 14 residues. Trimming stripped 8 bases from V and 6 bases from J, with 17 bases between. Germline assignment: CDR1 MDHEN and CDR2 SYDVKM. Full variable domain (rest looked up from reference TRBV28 and TRBJ1-5): DVKVTQSSRYLVKRTGEKVFLECVQDMDHENMFWYRQDPGLGLRLIYFSYDVKMKEKGDIPEGYSVSREKKERFSLILESASTNQTSMYLCASSDQGRGQPQHFGDGTRLSIL.